Shown below are 28 T cell receptor beta chains from a single sample sequenced in a study of T cells in Graves' hyperthyroidism and ophthalmopathy. RNA transcripts were the template for amplifying TCR beta CDR3 regions. The TCR CDR3 was amplified in a first-round RT-PCR using the HTBI primer set. TCRdb reprocessed the multiplex PCR reads via MiXCR and lists one record per CDR3 protein. Of more than 350,000 distinct CDR3 sequences listed, roughly 15% are singletons. Sequences were obtained from blood. The receptors originated from a woman in her twenties or thirties with Graves' hyperthyroidism that later progressed to Graves' ophthalmopathy.

A note on this clonotype: Being one base from a much bigger clone, this may be a read error. The V gene is TRBV7-9, the J gene TRBJ2-1; 12 nucleotides align to TRBD2. Germline V gene data show CDR1 as SEHNR and CDR2 as FQNEAQ (reference sequence). The CDR3 covers 16 residues. CDR3 sequence reads: CASRASGRVSFNKQFF. The CDR3 DNA sequence: TGTGCCAGCAGGGCTAGCGGGAGGGTATCGTTCAATAAGCAGTTCTTC. Supplemented by reference TRBV7-9 and TRBJ2-1, the full variable domain reads DTGVSQNPRHKITKRGQNVTFRCDPISEHNRLYWYRQTLGQGPEFLTYFQNEAQLEKSRLLSDRFSAERPKGSFSTLEIQRTEQGDSAMYLCASRASGRVSFNKQFFGPGTRLTVL.

This rearrangement joins TRBV20-1 to TRBJ2-1, with 11 positions matching TRBD2. This CDR3 has 18 residues. CDR1 and CDR2 from the germline V gene are DFQATT and SNEGSKA (reference sequence). The J segment lost 0 bases and the V segment lost 7 bases, leaving 14 bases of the junction unmatched. CDR3 sequence reads: CSVQGIAGGRSSYNEQFF. CDR3 bases: TGCAGTGTCCAGGGAATAGCGGGGGGGCGTAGCTCCTACAATGAGCAGTTCTTC.

Remarks on this clonotype: This could be a read error, since a much larger clone is one nucleotide away. The chain combines TRBV20-1 with TRBJ2-7, with 7 bases lining up with TRBD2. Per germline, CDR1 DFQATT and CDR2 SNEGSKA (reference sequence). The CDR3 totals 15 residues. The CDR3 DNA reads as TGCGGTGCTAGCCAGCTAGCGGCCGCCTCCTACGAGCAGTACTTC. It translates to CGASQLAAASYEQYF.

This clonotype was observed at least ten times. The chain has TRBV28 and TRBJ1-1, with D uncertain. The CDR3 extends over 14 amino acids. Trimming removed 2 bases from V and 1 base from J, with 8 bases in between. The germline gives CDR1 MDHEN, CDR2 SYDVKM. The CDR3 DNA reads TGTGCCAGCAGTTTAAGAGGTCAGAACACTGAAGCTTTCTTT. Residues: CASSLRGQNTEAFF.

This clonotype was recorded at least ten times. This chain uses TRBV28 with TRBJ2-5, with unresolved D. The germline V and J ends were trimmed by 3 bases and 4 bases, with 12 bases remaining between them. The CDR3 covers 14 residues. Germline CDR1 is MDHEN and CDR2 is SYDVKM. The CDR3 DNA is TGTGCCAGCAGTTTGATGGGCAACTCAGAGACCCAGTACTTC. Translated: CASSLMGNSETQYF.

This clonotype was counted many times. V usage is TRBV30 and J usage is TRBJ2-1; D assignment may be TRBD1 or TRBD2 (5 bases each). V gave up 2 bases and J gave up 6 bases, with 20 bases separating them. This CDR3 has 16 amino acids. CDR1 GTSNPN and CDR2 SVGIG come from the germline V gene (reference sequence). CDR3 DNA sequence: TGTGCCTGGAGTACCGCAGTGGGGGAGAGGGGCAATGAGCAGTTCTTC. Amino acid sequence: CAWSTAVGERGNEQFF.

This clonotype was counted between two and nine times. The chain carries TRBV5-5 and TRBJ2-5; the match to TRBD2 covers 11 bases. With 4 bases clipped from V and 2 bases from J, the junction kept 7 bases outside the gene matches. CDR1 is SGHKS, CDR2 YYEKEE, per germline (reference sequence). CDR3 length: 16 residues. In DNA form, the CDR3 reads TGTGCCAGCAGCCTGTTGACTAGCGGGGAACAAGAGACCCAGTACTTC. It yields the protein CASSLLTSGEQETQYF.

This clonotype showed up many times. The V and J genes are TRBV19 and TRBJ2-7; weak D call: TRBD2 (5 bases). The CDR3 runs 15 residues. V was clipped by 6 bases and J by 2 bases, with 17 bases between them. CDR1 is LNHDA and CDR2 is SQIVND in the germline V gene (reference sequence). In DNA, the CDR3 is TGTGCCAGTAGCTATTACGCGGGCAAGCCCTACGAGCAGTACTTC. Protein sequence: CASSYYAGKPYEQYF.

This clonotype was detected ten times or more. The CDR3 DNA reads TGCAGCGTCCTACCTGACTGGACAGGGGGCAAGGAGACCCAGTACTTC. It codes for CSVLPDWTGGKETQYF. The chain combines TRBV29-1 with TRBJ2-5; 11 bases align to TRBD1. Looked up from germline, CDR1 is SQVTM and CDR2 is ANQGSEA. Unmatched junction bases numbered 14, after V lost 6 bases and J lost 5 bases. The CDR3 extends over 16 amino acids.

The V gene is TRBV20-1, the J gene TRBJ2-7, with a tentative D call TRBD2 (5 bases). This CDR3 has 13 residues. Germline assignment: CDR1 DFQATT and CDR2 SNEGSKA (reference sequence). The germline V and J ends were trimmed by 1 base and 5 bases, with 12 bases remaining between them. The DNA for the CDR3 is TGCAGTGCTAGAGTGGCTAGCATCCACGAGCAGTACTTC. It yields the protein CSARVASIHEQYF.

The chain uses TRBV5-4 and TRBJ2-2, with D unresolved. CDR1 and CDR2 from the germline V gene are SGHNT and YYREEE (reference sequence). Trimming left V 0 bases short and J 2 bases short, with 8 bases between. CDR3 length equals 15 residues. CDR3 region: CASSLDSTNTGELFF. CDR3 in DNA: TGTGCCAGCAGCTTGGATTCCACAAACACCGGGGAGCTGTTTTTT.

The chain joins TRBV6-1 to TRBJ2-3; D ambiguous. Trimming took 3 bases from V and 2 from J, leaving 12 bases between them. The V gene's germline CDR1 is MNHNS and CDR2 SASEGT. There are 15 residues in the CDR3. This CDR3 is CASSEIGLNTDTQYF. CDR3 coding DNA: TGTGCCAGCAGTGAGATCGGCTTAAACACAGATACGCAGTATTTT.

This clonotype was found many times. The J gene is TRBJ2-2, the V gene TRBV7-9; D unclear. The CDR3 consists of 14 residues. The ends were cut back, 2 bases at V and 7 bases at J, with 11 bases in the middle. Germline CDR1 and CDR2: SEHNR and FQNEAQ (reference sequence). The CDR3 here is CASSLSRNGGELFF. The CDR3 coding sequence is TGTGCCAGCAGCTTATCTCGGAATGGCGGGGAGCTGTTTTTT.

This clonotype was found many times. This chain connects TRBV28 to TRBJ2-1; D gene ambiguous. V was cut by 0 bases and J by 8 bases, with 14 bases left in between. The CDR3 extends over 15 amino acids. Germline V lookup: CDR1 MDHEN, CDR2 SYDVKM. DNA of the CDR3: TGTGCCAGCAGTTTATGGCAGTCCCGCCGGGATGAGCAGTTCTTC. Amino acid sequence: CASSLWQSRRDEQFF.

The chain is built from TRBV9 and TRBJ2-1; D ambiguous. Germline lookup yields CDR1 SGDLS and CDR2 YYNGEE. The CDR3 runs to 13 residues. V lost 4 bases to trimming and J lost 9 bases, with 14 bases between them. The DNA for the CDR3 is TGTGCCAGCAGCCAAGTGAGAAGTTCTGAGCAGTTCTTC. Amino acid sequence: CASSQVRSSEQFF.

This clonotype was counted between two and nine times. The V gene is TRBV5-6, the J gene TRBJ1-4; 8 nucleotides agree with TRBD1. Trimming removed 1 base from V and 8 bases from J; junction bases left unmatched: 4. The CDR3 contains 14 residues. Germline-derived CDR1 and CDR2 are SGHDT and YYEEEE. Here the CDR3 DNA reads TGTGCCAGCAGCTTGAGGACAGGGTTGGAAAAACTGTTTTTT. Translation: CASSLRTGLEKLFF.

The sample holds many counts of this clonotype. The chain has TRBV30 and TRBJ2-7; D is ambiguous. V was clipped by 4 bases and J by 5 bases, with 15 bases between them. The CDR3 is made up of 13 amino acids. Germline lookup yields CDR1 GTSNPN and CDR2 SVGIG (reference sequence). The chain's CDR3 is CAWNRAIFNEQYF. CDR3 coding DNA: TGTGCCTGGAACCGGGCTATTTTCAACGAGCAGTACTTC.

This clonotype was counted at least ten times. The J gene is TRBJ2-1, the V gene TRBV29-1; no firm D call. There are 11 residues in the CDR3. Between the trimmed V and J ends, which lost 5 bases and 3 bases, there was a span of 5 bases. Germline-derived CDR1 and CDR2 are SQVTM and ANQGSEA. CDR3 region: CSVMDYNEQFF. Here the CDR3 DNA reads TGCAGCGTTATGGACTACAATGAGCAGTTCTTC.

The chain couples TRBV20-1 to TRBJ1-5; D is ambiguous. Germline lookup yields CDR1 DFQATT and CDR2 SNEGSKA (reference sequence). There are 12 residues in the CDR3. Between the trimmed V and J ends, which lost 5 bases and 0 bases, there was a span of 5 bases. CDR3: CSAWASNQPQHF. CDR3 bases: TGCAGTGCTTGGGCTAGCAATCAGCCCCAGCATTTT.

V usage is TRBV10-2 and J usage is TRBJ1-1; no clear D. There are 14 residues in the CDR3. Germline CDR1 reads WSHSY; CDR2 reads SAAADI. Trimming stripped 3 bases from V and 5 bases from J, with 13 bases between. The CDR3 coding sequence is TGCGCCAGCAGTGATGTGGGGAAGAGGACTGAAGCTTTCTTT. Amino acids: CASSDVGKRTEAFF.

The rearrangement joins TRBV20-1 to TRBJ1-1, with TRBD1 identical over 8 bases. The trim removed 1 base at V and 5 bases at J, leaving 6 bases unmatched. CDR1 and CDR2 (germline): DFQATT, SNEGSKA (reference sequence). The CDR3 extends over 14 amino acids. CDR3 sequence reads: CSARATGGVTEAFF. The CDR3 DNA reads TGCAGTGCTAGAGCTACAGGGGGAGTAACTGAAGCTTTCTTT.

V gene TRBV14 combines with J gene TRBJ1-1, with D uncertain. Germline V lookup: CDR1 SGHDN, CDR2 FVKESK. The CDR3 totals 15 residues. The V and J ends lost 5 bases and 1 base respectively, with 14 bases between them. The CDR3 loop reads CASSSSPDGNTEAFF. For the CDR3, the DNA is TGTGCCAGCAGCTCTTCACCGGACGGGAACACTGAAGCTTTCTTT.

The chain links TRBV24-1 to TRBJ2-2; 11 bases agree with TRBD1. The V gene's germline CDR1 is KGHDR and CDR2 SFDVKD. This CDR3 contains 18 residues. V trimming: 3 bases; J trimming: 6 bases; junction bases outside the gene matches: 11. The CDR3 spells CATSDRTGGAYSSGELFF. DNA of the CDR3: TGTGCCACCAGTGATAGGACAGGGGGCGCTTATTCGTCCGGGGAGCTGTTTTTT.

This clonotype occurred many times. The rearrangement links TRBV6-1 to TRBJ2-1; 15 bases are shared with TRBD2. CDR3 length: 16 amino acids. V trimming: 4 bases; J trimming: 7 bases; junction bases outside the gene matches: 5. The V gene's germline CDR1 is MNHNS and CDR2 SASEGT. The CDR3 nucleotides read TGTGCCAGCAGTGCTGTCGGGACTAGCGGGAGGAATGAGCAGTTCTTC. Amino acid sequence: CASSAVGTSGRNEQFF.

This rearrangement joins TRBV20-1 to TRBJ1-1; D may be TRBD1 (6 bases). The CDR3 loop spans 11 amino acids. V was shortened by 5 bases and J by 8 bases, with 12 bases between the two germline ends. The germline V gene has CDR1 DFQATT and CDR2 SNEGSKA (reference sequence). The CDR3 bases are TGCAGTGCTCACGCCGGGACAGAAGCTTTCTTT. Protein product: CSAHAGTEAFF.

This clonotype was counted at least ten times. The chain's CDR3 is CSARDHNWGRQNTEAFF. CDR3 in DNA: TGCAGTGCTAGAGATCATAATTGGGGAAGGCAGAACACTGAAGCTTTCTTT. The V and J genes are TRBV20-1 and TRBJ1-1; no clear D. Germline loops: CDR1 DFQATT, CDR2 SNEGSKA (reference sequence). This CDR3 region has 17 residues. V shed 0 bases and J shed 1 base, with 18 bases lying between them.

A single count supports this clonotype. V usage is TRBV6-1 and J usage is TRBJ1-2, with TRBD1 identical over 7 bases. Looked up from germline, CDR1 is MNHNS and CDR2 is SASEGT. With V trimmed by 5 bases and J by 4 bases, 10 bases remained unmatched. This CDR3 has 15 amino acids. CDR3 coding DNA: TGTGCCAGCAGTCTCCAGACAGGGCTGGGCTATGGCTACACCTTC. Protein product: CASSLQTGLGYGYTF.

This clonotype was observed a few times. The V and J genes are TRBV7-9 and TRBJ1-4; 7 bases agree with TRBD1. Germline CDR1 reads SEHNR; CDR2 reads FQNEAQ (reference sequence). J gave up 4 bases and V 5 bases, and 7 bases lay outside the gene matches. The CDR3 covers 15 residues. This chain's CDR3 is CASSAGDSHNEKLFF. In DNA form, the CDR3 reads TGTGCCAGCAGCGCCGGGGACAGCCATAATGAAAAACTGTTTTTT.